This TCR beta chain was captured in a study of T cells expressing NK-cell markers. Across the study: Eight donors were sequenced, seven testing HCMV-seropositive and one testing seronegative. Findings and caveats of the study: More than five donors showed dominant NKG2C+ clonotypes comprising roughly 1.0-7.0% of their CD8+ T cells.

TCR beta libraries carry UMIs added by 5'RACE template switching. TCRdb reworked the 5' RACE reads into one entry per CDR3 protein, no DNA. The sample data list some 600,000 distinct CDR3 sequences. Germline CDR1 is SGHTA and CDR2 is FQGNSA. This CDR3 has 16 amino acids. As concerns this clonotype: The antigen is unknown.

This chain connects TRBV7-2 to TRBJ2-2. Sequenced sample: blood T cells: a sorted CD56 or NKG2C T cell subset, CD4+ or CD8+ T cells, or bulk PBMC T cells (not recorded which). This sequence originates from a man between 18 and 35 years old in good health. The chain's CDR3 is CASSGISFSYTGELFF.